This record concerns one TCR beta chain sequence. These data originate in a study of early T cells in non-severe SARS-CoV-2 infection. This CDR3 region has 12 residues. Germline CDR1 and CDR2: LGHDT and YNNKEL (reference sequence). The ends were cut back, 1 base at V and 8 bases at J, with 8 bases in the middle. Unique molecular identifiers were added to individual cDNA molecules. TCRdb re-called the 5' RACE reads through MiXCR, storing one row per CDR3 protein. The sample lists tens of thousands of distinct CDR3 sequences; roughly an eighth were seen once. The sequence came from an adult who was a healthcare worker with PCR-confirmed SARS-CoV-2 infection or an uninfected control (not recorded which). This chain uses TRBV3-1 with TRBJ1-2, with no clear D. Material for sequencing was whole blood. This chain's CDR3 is CASSQGRSGYTF. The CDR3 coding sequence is TGTGCCAGCAGCCAAGGTAGATCAGGCTACACCTTC.